These T cell receptor beta chains were read from a single sample in a study of T-cell memory formation after mild COVID-19. TCRdb called the 5' RACE reads again in MiXCR, with one record for every CDR3 protein. The sample has 250,000 to 350,000 distinct CDR3 sequences, roughly 13% seen once. Sequencing was done on a sample of PBMCs or a T cell subset sorted from them (not recorded which). These receptor sequences come from a man younger than 35 who had mild COVID-19 (a few samples of this study predate the infection). Cell type and time point are not known. CDR3s include the opening cysteine and the closing phenylalanine or tryptophan. D genes are given only for firm matches. Clone size is stated in some rows and not others, as once, few, many or a class when expanded.

d_gene	v_gene	abundance	j_gene	CDR3aa	CDR3nt
NA	TRBV7-9	few	TRBJ2-5	CASSLEGLQETQYF	TGTGCCAGCAGCTTAGAAGGCTTACAAGAGACCCAGTACTTC
NA	TRBV7-9	few	TRBJ2-5	CASSPRVGRLDF	TGTGCCAGCAGCCCTCGGGTTGGGCGGTTGGACTTC
TRBD2	TRBV20-1	NA	TRBJ2-1	CSARYTWAGGPGNEQFF	TGCAGTGCTAGATACACCTGGGCGGGGGGACCGGGGAATGAGCAGTTCTTC
TRBD2	TRBV4-2	few	TRBJ2-3	CASRDSGGRGDTQYF	TGTGCCAGCAGGGACTCGGGGGGGCGGGGAGATACGCAGTATTTT
NA	TRBV28	few	TRBJ2-3	CASYTGGRTDTQYF	TGTGCCAGCTATACGGGTGGGAGGACAGATACGCAGTATTTT
NA	TRBV10-3	few	TRBJ2-7	CAISEQGPYEQYF	TGTGCCATCAGTGAGCAGGGCCCCTACGAGCAGTACTTC
TRBD1	TRBV9	NA	TRBJ2-6	CASSVQGAGANVLTF	TGTGCCAGCAGCGTCCAGGGGGCCGGGGCCAACGTCCTGACTTTC
NA	TRBV5-1	many	TRBJ2-7	CASSLAAESYEQYF	TGCGCCAGCAGCTTGGCTGCAGAGTCCTACGAGCAGTACTTC
TRBD2	TRBV12-3/TRBV12-4	NA	TRBJ2-1	CASSLRRGAYNEQFF	TGTGCCAGCAGTTTAAGGCGGGGGGCCTACAATGAGCAGTTCTTC
TRBD1	TRBV12-3/TRBV12-4	NA	TRBJ2-2	CASSFRTGVATGELFF	TGTGCCAGCAGTTTCCGGACAGGGGTTGCCACCGGGGAGCTGTTTTTT
TRBD2	TRBV7-2	many	TRBJ2-4	CASSLAGGNIQYF	TGTGCCAGCAGCTTAGCGGGGGGGAACATTCAGTACTTC
NA	TRBV9	few	TRBJ1-6	CASSVANGLLHF	TGTGCCAGCAGCGTAGCTAACGGGCTCCTCCACTTT
NA	TRBV15	many	TRBJ2-4	CATSRPSDQGNIQYF	TGTGCCACCAGCAGACCTTCGGACCAGGGAAACATTCAGTACTTC
NA	TRBV20-1	NA	TRBJ2-7	CSARDPGQGSYEQYF	TGCAGTGCTAGAGATCCGGGGCAGGGGTCCTACGAGCAGTACTTC
TRBD1	TRBV7-9	NA	TRBJ2-5	CASSSWDRSQETQYF	TGTGCCAGCAGCTCCTGGGACAGGAGCCAAGAGACCCAGTACTTC
TRBD1	TRBV6-4	many	TRBJ2-1	CASRGGGEQFF	TGTGCCAGCAGAGGGGGCGGTGAGCAGTTCTTC
TRBD2	TRBV7-2	few	TRBJ2-1	CASSTSGVYEQFF	TGTGCCAGCAGCACAAGCGGGGTCTATGAGCAGTTCTTC
NA	TRBV6-2/TRBV6-3	NA	TRBJ1-2	CASSQTGIYGYTF	TGTGCCAGCAGCCAGACAGGAATCTATGGCTACACCTTC
NA	TRBV21-1	few	TRBJ1-1	CASSKVAGVAFF	TGTGCCAGCAGCAAAGTTGCAGGGGTGGCTTTCTTT
NA	TRBV6-2/TRBV6-3	NA	TRBJ2-2	CASRPPIRVTGELFF	TGTGCCAGCAGACCACCCATCAGGGTTACCGGGGAGCTGTTTTTT
TRBD1	TRBV18	NA	TRBJ2-5	CASSPEPTGSQETQYF	TGTGCCAGCTCACCGGAACCGACAGGGAGCCAAGAGACCCAGTACTTC
TRBD2	TRBV5-1	NA	TRBJ2-1	CASSLGLAGGTYNEQFF	TGCGCCAGCAGCTTGGGACTAGCGGGGGGGACCTACAATGAGCAGTTCTTC
TRBD1	TRBV12-3/TRBV12-4	few	TRBJ1-1	CASSENRGTEAFF	TGTGCCAGCAGTGAAAACAGGGGCACTGAAGCTTTCTTT
TRBD1	TRBV5-4	NA	TRBJ1-2	CASRGIGQGSSYTF	TGTGCCAGCAGGGGAATAGGACAGGGTTCTAGCTACACCTTC
TRBD1	TRBV6-5	many	TRBJ2-7	CASSPGQGRYEQYF	TGTGCCAGCAGCCCAGGACAGGGAAGATACGAGCAGTACTTC
TRBD2	TRBV4-3	few	TRBJ2-5	CASSQSTSGGETQYF	TGCGCCAGCAGCCAGTCCACTAGCGGAGGAGAGACCCAGTACTTC
TRBD2	TRBV4-3	many	TRBJ2-1	CASSQDRSSGGNEQFF	TGCGCCAGCAGCCAAGATCGCTCTAGCGGTGGGAATGAGCAGTTCTTC
NA	TRBV27	few	TRBJ1-1	CASSDDEAFF	TGTGCCAGCAGTGATGATGAAGCTTTCTTT
TRBD2	TRBV6-1	few	TRBJ2-7	CASTGTSFYEQYF	TGTGCCAGCACCGGGACTAGCTTCTACGAGCAGTACTTC
TRBD1	TRBV15	NA	TRBJ2-4	CATSRDLFGTAKNIQYF	TGTGCCACCAGCAGAGATCTCTTCGGGACAGCTAAAAACATTCAGTACTTC
TRBD1	TRBV6-1	NA	TRBJ1-1	CASSEGWDRALVATEAFF	TGTGCCAGCAGTGAAGGTTGGGACAGGGCACTCGTGGCCACTGAAGCTTTCTTT
TRBD2	TRBV5-1	few	TRBJ2-1	CASSLAVRGSSYNEQFF	TGCGCCAGCAGCTTGGCCGTGCGGGGGAGCTCCTACAATGAGCAGTTCTTC
NA	TRBV5-1	many	TRBJ2-3	CASTRASTDTQYF	TGCGCCAGCACGAGAGCTAGCACAGATACGCAGTATTTT
TRBD2	TRBV5-1	few	TRBJ2-5	CASSWNSGGQETQYF	TGCGCCAGCAGCTGGAATAGCGGGGGGCAAGAGACCCAGTACTTC
TRBD1	TRBV10-1	NA	TRBJ1-4	CASSEHQGDNEKLFF	TGCGCCAGCAGTGAACATCAGGGGGATAATGAAAAACTGTTTTTT
TRBD1	TRBV5-6	many	TRBJ2-3	CASSLYRGRNSRDTQYF	TGTGCCAGCAGCTTGTACAGGGGGCGCAACTCCCGAGATACGCAGTATTTT